A single sample is the source of the 21 T cell receptor beta chains below, sequenced in a study of CD8 T cells in ankylosing spondylitis. MiXCR was run by TCRdb on the 5' RACE reads, yielding one entry per CDR3 protein. The data show 400,000 to 450,000 distinct CDR3 sequences, under 20% seen once. Antigen specificity for these receptors is unknown. The study, taken as a whole, reports: Seven or eight highly homologous variants formed a TCR beta motif that appeared characteristic of ankylosing spondylitis blood.

Sequencing used blood, either unsorted or a sorted T cell fraction (not recorded which). Receptor source: a male donor with ankylosing spondylitis.

This clonotype was counted a few times. The chain has TRBV5-1 and TRBJ2-3; the D is unclear. V lost 3 bases and J lost 4, with 15 bases in between. Germline V CDR1 and CDR2: SGHRS, YFSETQ. The CDR3 totals 15 residues. CDR3 protein: CASSSDRSGPDTQYF. In DNA, the CDR3 is TGCGCCAGCAGCTCGGACCGGTCCGGTCCAGATACGCAGTATTTT.

In this sample, this clonotype turned up a few times. The genes are TRBV6-1 and TRBJ2-1, with TRBD2 matching 12 bases. The CDR3 is 16 amino acids. After removal of 6 bases from V and 0 bases from J, the junction contained 3 bases not matched to a gene. CDR1 MNHNS and CDR2 SASEGT come from the germline V gene. CDR3 loop: CASRTSGGTSYNEQFF. The CDR3 bases are TGTGCCAGCAGGACTAGCGGGGGAACCTCCTACAATGAGCAGTTCTTC.

In its sample, this clonotype was seen many times. This chain joins TRBV29-1 and TRBJ2-5; D unclear. The length of the CDR3 is 13 residues. Germline CDR1 and CDR2: SQVTM and ANQGSEA. V lost 4 bases and J lost 0, with 9 bases in between. Here the CDR3 reads CSVGTTNQETQYF. The CDR3 DNA reads TGCAGCGTTGGCACCACGAACCAAGAGACCCAGTACTTC.

V usage is TRBV20-1 and J usage is TRBJ2-3; TRBD2 aligns across 9 bases. The CDR3 contains 15 residues. Trimming at V came to 0 bases and at J to 4 bases, leaving 5 bases not matched to a gene. Germline values: CDR1 DFQATT, CDR2 SNEGSKA (reference sequence). The CDR3 is CSAREVAGAPDTQYF. The DNA for the CDR3 is TGCAGTGCTAGAGAGGTAGCGGGAGCCCCAGATACGCAGTATTTT.

The rearrangement links TRBV3-1 to TRBJ2-7, with D perhaps being TRBD1 or TRBD2 (5 bases each). This CDR3 has 15 residues. Per germline, CDR1 LGHDT and CDR2 YNNKEL (reference sequence). V was trimmed by 2 bases and J by 0 bases, leaving 11 bases between them. The CDR3 region is CASSQPGRSSYEQYF. The DNA for the CDR3 is TGTGCCAGCAGCCAACCGGGACGGAGCTCCTACGAGCAGTACTTC.

The rearrangement uses TRBV7-8 and TRBJ1-2; D is perhaps TRBD1 (6 bases). The germline gives CDR1 SGHVS, CDR2 FQNEAQ. This CDR3 comprises 14 residues. V lost 1 base and J lost 2, with 8 bases in between. CDR3 in amino acids: CASSLEGGNYGYTF. The CDR3 nucleotides read TGTGCCAGCAGCTTAGAAGGGGGAAACTATGGCTACACCTTC. Variable domain in full (rest from reference TRBV7-8 and TRBJ1-2): GAGVSQSPRYKVAKRGQDVALRCDPISGHVSLFWYQQALGQGPEFLTYFQNEAQLDKSGLPSDRFFAERPEGSVSTLKIQRTQQEDSAVYLCASSLEGGNYGYTFGSGTRLTVV.

V is TRBV12-3 or TRBV12-4 and J is TRBJ1-5; 7 bases align to TRBD1. With 5 bases clipped from V and 7 bases from J, the junction kept 8 bases outside the gene matches. This CDR3 has 14 residues. The CDR3 spells CASSGYRGGQPQHF. Written as DNA, the CDR3 is TGTGCCAGCAGTGGCTACAGGGGAGGGCAGCCCCAGCATTTT.

The chain combines TRBV20-1 with TRBJ1-1, with 7 bases fitting TRBD1. The CDR3 length is 14 residues. CDR1 and CDR2 from the germline V gene are DFQATT and SNEGSKA (reference sequence). Unmatched junction bases numbered 8, after V lost 6 bases and J lost 1 base. The CDR3 region is CSAMRGHANTEAFF. The CDR3 DNA reads TGCAGTGCAATGAGGGGGCACGCGAACACTGAAGCTTTCTTT.

V and J are TRBV6-6 and TRBJ1-5; no reliable D call. V shed 6 bases and J shed 1 base, with 7 bases lying between them. CDR1 is MNHNY and CDR2 is SVGAGI in the germline V gene (reference sequence). CDR3 size: 13 residues. CDR3 in amino acids: CASSQHSNQPQHF. CDR3 DNA: TGTGCCAGCAGCCAACACAGCAATCAGCCCCAGCATTTT.

V usage is TRBV15 and J usage is TRBJ2-3; TRBD2 matches at 7 bases. Germline values: CDR1 LNHNV, CDR2 YYDKDF (reference sequence). Unmatched junction bases numbered 8, after V lost 0 bases and J lost 2 bases. The CDR3 contains 17 residues. CDR3 sequence: CATSRENLRDYTDTQYF. Here the CDR3 DNA reads TGTGCCACCAGCAGAGAAAATTTGCGGGACTACACAGATACGCAGTATTTT.

This sequence joins TRBV7-9 and TRBJ1-4; D is unresolved. The germline V gene encodes CDR1 SEHNR and CDR2 FQNEAQ (reference sequence). The CDR3 extends over 13 amino acids. Trimming cost V 3 bases and J 5 bases, with 7 bases left between them. This CDR3 is CASSFGRNEKLFF. The CDR3 DNA reads TGTGCCAGCAGCTTCGGCAGAAATGAAAAACTGTTTTTT.

The chain links TRBV15 to TRBJ1-3; 10 bases line up with TRBD1. The junction had 5 bases not matched to a gene; V was cut back by 3 bases and J by 3 bases. CDR1 is LNHNV, CDR2 YYDKDF, per germline (reference sequence). CDR3 size: 16 residues. The CDR3 sequence is CATSSRQGAGGNTIYF. CDR3 DNA sequence: TGTGCCACCAGCAGCAGACAGGGGGCCGGTGGAAACACCATATATTTT.

The chain links TRBV30 to TRBJ1-5, with D perhaps TRBD1 (5 bases). The CDR3 extends over 14 amino acids. Trimming shortened V by 5 bases and J by 6 bases, and 17 bases separated the two germline ends. Per germline, CDR1 GTSNPN and CDR2 SVGIG (reference sequence). The CDR3 sequence is CAWGPGTLFQPQHF. In nucleotides, the CDR3 is TGTGCCTGGGGACCGGGGACCCTCTTTCAGCCCCAGCATTTT.

This clonotype showed up just a few times. V is TRBV9 and J is TRBJ1-3; TRBD1 might be the D (6 bases). The V gene's germline CDR1 is SGDLS and CDR2 YYNGEE. CDR3 length equals 16 residues. V dropped 4 bases and J dropped 0 bases, with 14 bases sitting between them. As DNA, the CDR3 is TGTGCCAGCAGCCCCGAGACAGGACTCTCTGGAAACACCATATATTTT. It encodes CASSPETGLSGNTIYF. Drawing the rest from reference TRBV9 and TRBJ1-3, the complete variable domain is DSGVTQTPKHLITATGQRVTLRCSPRSGDLSVYWYQQSLDQGLQFLIQYYNGEERAKGNILERFSAQQFPDLHSELNLSSLELGDSALYFCASSPETGLSGNTIYFGEGSWLTVV.

This rearrangement joins TRBV7-9 to TRBJ2-7, with a tentative D call TRBD2 (5 bases). The CDR3 spans 13 residues. Germline V lookup: CDR1 SEHNR, CDR2 FQNEAQ (reference sequence). Trimming left V 5 bases short and J 3 bases short, with 11 bases between. The CDR3 sequence is CASSPGKNYEQYF. Written as DNA, the CDR3 is TGTGCCAGCAGCCCGGGAAAGAACTACGAGCAGTACTTC.

V usage is TRBV10-3 and J usage is TRBJ1-1, with no clear D. The CDR3 sequence is 13 residues long. V was pared by 5 bases and J by 0 bases, with 7 bases between. CDR1 is ENHRY, CDR2 SYGVKD, per germline. The CDR3 is CAISSDVNTEAFF. Written as DNA, the CDR3 is TGTGCCATCAGTTCAGACGTGAACACTGAAGCTTTCTTT.

This clonotype came up a few times. The rearrangement links TRBV7-9 to TRBJ1-2, with 7 bases fitting TRBD1. Germline V gene data show CDR1 as SEHNR and CDR2 as FQNEAQ (reference sequence). V shed 4 bases and J 5 bases; nucleotides not matched to a gene: 10. The CDR3 sequence is 15 residues long. In DNA, the CDR3 is TGTGCCAGCAGCTCTCTGGGACAGTTACCATATGGCTACACCTTC. This codes for CASSSLGQLPYGYTF.

This clonotype occurred a few times. This chain uses TRBV10-2 with TRBJ1-5; 7 positions match TRBD1. The CDR3 has 15 amino acids. Germline lookup yields CDR1 WSHSY and CDR2 SAAADI. V was clipped by 3 bases and J by 7 bases; unmatched bases: 9. The CDR3 sequence is CASSDGGQARQPQHF. Here the CDR3 DNA reads TGCGCCAGCAGTGACGGTGGACAGGCCAGGCAGCCCCAGCATTTT.

This clonotype was found many times. In nucleotides, the CDR3 is TGCGCCAGCAGGCAAAACACTGAAGCTTTCTTT. The encoded protein is CASRQNTEAFF. The genes are TRBV5-1 and TRBJ1-1; D is undetermined. This CDR3 region has 11 residues. CDR1 and CDR2 (germline): SGHRS, YFSETQ. Trimming took off 5 bases at V and 2 bases at J, with 4 bases between the two ends.

The gene calls are TRBV15 and TRBJ2-3; 9 bases map to TRBD2. Germline trimming cut 1 base from V and 9 bases from J; bases unmatched to any gene: 8. Germline CDR1 LNHNV, CDR2 YYDKDF (reference sequence). The CDR3 extends over 15 amino acids. CDR3: CATSRGGGARGTQYF. In nucleotides, the CDR3 is TGTGCCACCAGCAGAGGCGGGGGGGCCCGGGGCACGCAGTATTTT.

The chain uses TRBV12-3 or TRBV12-4 and TRBJ2-1, with TRBD1 matching 11 bases. V shed 6 bases, J shed 8 bases, and the junction held 12 bases outside the gene matches. The CDR3 runs to 16 residues. For the CDR3, the DNA is TGTGCCAGCAGGGGTGGACAGGGGGCCTTGGGGCATGAGCAGTTCTTC. This sequence encodes CASRGGQGALGHEQFF.